This T cell receptor beta chain was recorded in a study of T cell responses to AZD1222 COVID-19 vaccine. Study-wide findings and caveats: No repertoire was sampled before or during the peak T cell response, only after it. Reportedly, nearly half of unique spike TCRs recognized epitopes outside B.1.351/B.1.1.7 mutations. Mostly white British, mostly female donors; authors suggested clonal diversity may be underestimated. Just 5 to 7 people given AZD1222 tested seropositive at baseline.

This table comes from immunoSEQ multiplex PCR, and its TCRdb copy is limited to in-frame clones, with some not included. The sample includes tens of thousands of clones, roughly 84% of them seen just once. This CDR3 has 14 amino acids. The ends lost 0 bases at V and 6 bases at J; junction bases unmatched: 3. Germline values: CDR1 SGDLS, CDR2 YYNGEE. As for this clone: Antigen specificity is unknown.

This clonotype originated in an adult in good health. Specimen: peripheral blood, collected on day 0 of AZD1222 vaccination. This chain connects TRBV9 to TRBJ2-1; 7 bases align to TRBD1. The CDR3 DNA sequence: TGTGCCAGCAGCGTAGCTGGGACAGCCAATGAGCAGTTCTTC. It codes for CASSVAGTANEQFF.